This T cell receptor (beta chain) was observed in a study of blood T cell repertoires in COVID-19. Sequencing was performed with immunoSEQ multiplex PCR; in TCRdb, only in-frame clones are kept and a portion is missing. The sample shows more than 80,000 clones, around 83% of them seen only once. With 2 bases removed from V and 6 bases from J, the gap between germline ends came to 9 bases. From germline, CDR1 is KGHSH and CDR2 LQKENI. This CDR3 comprises 13 residues. Sequenced sample: peripheral blood. The chain links TRBV18 to TRBJ2-3; D is uncertain. The sequence was collected from a woman between 70 and 85 years old with acute or convalescent COVID-19. CDR3 residues: CASSPNSRDTQYF. As DNA, the CDR3 is TGTGCCAGCTCACCAAATAGCCGGGATACGCAGTATTTT. Using reference TRBV18 and TRBJ2-3 for the parts outside the CDR3, the full variable domain is NAGVMQNPRHLVRRRGQEARLRCSPMKGHSHVYWYRQLPEEGLKFMVYLQKENIIDESGMPKERFSAEFPKEGPSILRIQQVVRGDSAAYFCASSPNSRDTQYFGPGTRLTVL.